This T cell receptor beta chain was documented in a study of blood T cell repertoires in COVID-19. About the study: Some COVID-19 samples were acute and others convalescent; all came from the United States, Italy and Spain. From T cells, B-cell-depleted T cells, or PBMCs came the material, which was cDNA or gDNA.

In the authors' methods: The assay estimated nucleated cells by amplifying reference gene primers. Sequencing used immunoSEQ multiplex PCR; TCRdb keeps in-frame clones, though not all of them. V and J calls plus clone size are reproduced from that table; the DNA served to infer D and trimming. This sample yields about 90,000 clones, of which about 91% are seen a single time; around 2% belongs to the top ten. Source material: peripheral blood. The receptor was derived from a human donor with active COVID-19. The donor label of this sample is uncertain.

The CDR3 DNA follows: TGTGCCAGCAGCTTAGGGGACAGGGGGTACCAAGAGACCCAGTACTTC. Its translation: CASSLGDRGYQETQYF. The chain recombines TRBV5-4 with TRBJ2-5; 11 bases are shared with TRBD1. The CDR3 length is 16 residues. Looked up from germline, CDR1 is SGHNT and CDR2 is YYREEE (reference sequence). The junction had 3 bases not matched to a gene; V was cut back by 2 bases and J by 0 bases.